Each of the 8 T cell receptor beta chains below was sequenced from the same sample in a study of long-term antiretroviral therapy in people with HIV. An immunoSEQ assay, version v3.0, was performed at survey level. Sequenced by immunoSEQ multiplex PCR; TCRdb stores in-frame clones only, minus some. The sample consists of about 25,000 clones, approximately 82% of them appearing once. The source was unsorted PBMCs, collected 3 years after starting antiretroviral therapy. All receptors come from a man younger than 30 with HIV.

This clone was found a few times. This chain uses TRBV2 with TRBJ1-1; D not resolved. V was shortened by 7 bases and J by 10 bases, with 13 bases between the two germline ends. The CDR3 loop spans 11 amino acids. The germline gives CDR1 SNHLY, CDR2 FYNNEI. CDR3 loop: CASKSPTGAFF. CDR3 sequence (DNA): TGTGCCAGCAAATCCCCTACCGGAGCTTTCTTT.

CDR3 amino acids: CASSFDSKGSPLHF. The CDR3, as DNA: TGTGCCAGCAGCTTCGACAGTAAAGGGTCACCCCTCCACTTT. The V gene is TRBV7-8, the J gene TRBJ1-6; possibly TRBD1 for D (5 bases). CDR3 length: 14 amino acids. The germline gives CDR1 SGHVS, CDR2 FQNEAQ. The V gene lost 3 bases and the J gene lost 10 bases, with 13 bases spanning the gap.

This clone has a handful of counts. The rearrangement links TRBV2 to TRBJ2-2, with D perhaps TRBD1 (6 bases). The V gene's germline CDR1 is SNHLY and CDR2 FYNNEI. With 8 bases removed from V and 0 bases from J, the gap between germline ends came to 16 bases. The CDR3 extends over 16 amino acids. This CDR3 reads CASQWDKQANTGELFF. The DNA of the CDR3 is TGTGCCAGCCAATGGGACAAACAAGCGAACACCGGGGAGCTGTTTTTT.

The rearrangement links TRBV10-3 to TRBJ2-2; D gene ambiguous. The CDR3 has 14 amino acids. Trimming stripped 2 bases from V and 5 bases from J, with 9 bases between. Per germline, CDR1 ENHRY and CDR2 SYGVKD. The CDR3 DNA is TGTGCCATCAGTGAGCTGGAACGGACCGGGGAGCTGTTTTTT. Amino acids: CAISELERTGELFF.

The chain couples TRBV4-1 to TRBJ2-7, with D maybe TRBD1 (7 bases). Germline CDR1 and CDR2: MGHRA and YSYEKL. Trimming cost V 1 base and J 3 bases, with 10 bases left between them. The CDR3 has 14 amino acids. The CDR3 coding sequence is TGCGCCAGCAGCCAAGTCAGGGGGGACTACGAGCAGTACTTC. Translation gives CASSQVRGDYEQYF.

The J gene is TRBJ1-2, the V gene TRBV6-1; D is perhaps TRBD1 (5 bases). Trimming took 8 bases from V and 5 from J, leaving 18 bases between them. This CDR3 spans 14 amino acids. Germline V gene sequence: CDR1 MNHNS, CDR2 SASEGT. In DNA form, the CDR3 reads TGTGCCAGCCACAAGGACATCCTGGAGTATGGCTACACCTTC. Its protein product is CASHKDILEYGYTF.

The chain links TRBV29-1 to TRBJ1-4; TRBD1 aligns across 9 bases. Germline V gene lookup returns CDR1 SQVTM and CDR2 ANQGSEA. The junction had 9 bases not matched to a gene; V was cut back by 7 bases and J by 6 bases. The CDR3 sequence is 14 residues long. CDR3 sequence reads: CSASQGALDEKLFF. The CDR3 region has the DNA TGCAGCGCCTCACAGGGGGCGCTTGATGAAAAACTGTTTTTT.

The sample holds a few counts of this clone. V and J are TRBV28 and TRBJ1-2; D is uncertain. Trimming took 5 bases from V and 4 from J, leaving 17 bases between them. CDR1 is MDHEN, CDR2 SYDVKM, per germline. CDR3 size: 15 residues. The CDR3 protein is CASSTPSVGTYGYTF. DNA of the CDR3: TGTGCCAGCAGTACTCCCTCAGTGGGAACCTATGGCTACACCTTC.